The subject of this entry is one T cell receptor (beta chain). Its matching antigen is unknown. CDR1 and CDR2 (germline): LGHNT, FRNRAP. This CDR3 contains 17 residues. V was pared by 0 bases and J by 10 bases, with 22 bases between. The data derive from a study of cytomegalovirus exposure and HLA in healthy donors. Study as a whole: A later analysis reported the 90 to 150 validation repertoires used the same platform as the 550 to 800 first-cohort repertoires. Study observations and caveats: Researchers counted around 150 TCR beta chains as cytomegalovirus-associated. The CMV antigen specificity of a few CMV-associated chains was confirmed through in vitro analysis.

The donors were in the roughly 110-subject validation cohort, distinct from the approximately 730-subject first cohort. Data came from immunoSEQ multiplex PCR; TCRdb stores just in-frame clones and leaves some out. The profile covers about 140,000 clones, with roughly nine tenths appearing a single time and about 0.64% taken by the ten largest. The receptor's source is a man between 18 and 29 years old in good health and CMV-seronegative. The material sequenced was PBMCs. The chain combines TRBV12-5 with TRBJ2-1; the D gene is possibly TRBD2 (5 bases). The CDR3 coding sequence is TGTGCTAGTGGTTTGGTAGTTAATCTGGCGGGCTCTGGGGAGCAGTTCTTC. Translating it yields CASGLVVNLAGSGEQFF.